The sequence of this TCR beta chain was determined in a study of response to subunit inactivated influenza vaccine. Whole-study results and caveats: Seasonal influenza vaccination, on each occasion, was suggested by the authors to recruit few new T cells.

TCRdb redid the calling of the RT-PCR reads with MiXCR, one entry per CDR3 protein. This sample has over 450,000 distinct CDR3 sequences, with 10% to 15% found just once. This clonotype was counted at least ten times. Its cognate antigen is unknown. Germline loops: CDR1 MDHEN, CDR2 SYDVKM. J was trimmed by 5 bases and V by 6 bases; bases with no gene match: 4. This CDR3 spans 14 amino acids. The TCR was taken from a man aged 45-65 years who received an inactivated influenza vaccine. The chain recombines TRBV28 with TRBJ2-1, with TRBD2 matching 10 bases. Sequenced material: PBMCs from blood, taken roughly 46 days after vaccination. CDR3 DNA: TGTGCCAGCAGGTGGACTAGCGGTGACAATGAGCAGTTCTTC. Translation gives CASRWTSGDNEQFF.